This T cell receptor beta chain was retrieved from a study of long-term antiretroviral therapy in people with HIV. A v3.0 immunoSEQ assay was performed at survey level. Assay used: immunoSEQ multiplex PCR; TCRdb lists only in-frame clones, some missing. The table includes 25,000 to 35,000 clones, roughly 96% detected once. This clone was recorded only once. Sequenced here: unsorted PBMCs, sampled 5.3 years after starting antiretroviral therapy. This sequence was found in a man younger than 40 with HIV.

CDR3 region: CATSGQSTLTDTQYF. CDR3 in DNA: TGTGCCACCAGCGGACAGTCCACCCTCACAGATACGCAGTATTTT. The genes are TRBV15 and TRBJ2-3; TRBD1 is a possible D gene (6 bases). The CDR3 covers 15 residues. Per germline, CDR1 LNHNV and CDR2 YYDKDF (reference sequence). V lost 5 bases and J 2 bases, leaving 14 bases between the germline ends.